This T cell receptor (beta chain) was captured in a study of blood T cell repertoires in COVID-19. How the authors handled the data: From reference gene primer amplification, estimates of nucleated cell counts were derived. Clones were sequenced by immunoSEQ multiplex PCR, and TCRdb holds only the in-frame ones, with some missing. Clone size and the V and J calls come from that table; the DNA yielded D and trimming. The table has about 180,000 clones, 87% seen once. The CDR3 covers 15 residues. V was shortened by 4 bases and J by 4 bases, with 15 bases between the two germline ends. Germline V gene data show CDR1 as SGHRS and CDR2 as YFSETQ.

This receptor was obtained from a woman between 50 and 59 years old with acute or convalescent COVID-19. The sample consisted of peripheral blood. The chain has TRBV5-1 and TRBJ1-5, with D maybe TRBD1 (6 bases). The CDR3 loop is CASSPLQGPNQPQHF. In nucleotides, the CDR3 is TGCGCCAGCAGCCCTTTACAGGGCCCTAATCAGCCCCAGCATTTT.